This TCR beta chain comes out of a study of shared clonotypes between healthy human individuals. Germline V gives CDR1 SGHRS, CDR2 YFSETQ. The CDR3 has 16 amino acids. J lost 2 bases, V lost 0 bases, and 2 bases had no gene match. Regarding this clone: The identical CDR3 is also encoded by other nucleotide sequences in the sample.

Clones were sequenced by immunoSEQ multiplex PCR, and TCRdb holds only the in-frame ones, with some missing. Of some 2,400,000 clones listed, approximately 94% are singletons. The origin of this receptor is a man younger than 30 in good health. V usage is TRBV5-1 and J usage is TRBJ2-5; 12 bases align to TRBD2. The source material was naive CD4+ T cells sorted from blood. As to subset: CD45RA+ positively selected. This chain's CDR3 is CASSLALAGGQETQYF. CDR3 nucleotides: TGCGCCAGCAGCTTGGCCCTAGCGGGAGGGCAAGAGACCCAGTACTTC.